This T cell receptor (beta chain) is from a study of tumor-infiltrating lymphocytes in oesophageal squamous cell carcinoma. Germline loops: CDR1 MNHNS, CDR2 SASEGT. Losses at the gene ends were 5 bases for V and 3 bases for J; bases not matched to a gene: 8. CDR3 length: 15 residues. TCRdb reprocessed the PCR reads with MiXCR, giving one entry per CDR3 protein. This sample carries approximately 7,800 distinct CDR3 sequences, roughly 14% of them seen once, and the ten largest clones take about 13%. What was sequenced was blood. This sequence joins TRBV6-1 and TRBJ1-1; 8 bases fit TRBD1. The clonotype comes from a male donor with esophageal squamous cell carcinoma. The CDR3 DNA reads TGTGCCAGCAGTTTCTCAGGGGGCGCGGACACTGAAGCTTTCTTT. It yields the protein CASSFSGGADTEAFF.